This TCR beta chain was profiled in a study of T cells after yellow fever vaccination. Findings and limits, study-wide: Peaking faster, on day 5 versus 15, the secondary response was nonetheless weaker. Booster samples showed a return of most primary-vaccination clones (almost 97% CD4, 70% to 90% CD8).

V was pared by 8 bases and J by 2 bases, with 15 bases between. The CDR3 spans 14 residues. Germline CDR1 and CDR2: SNHLY and FYNNEI. This clonotype was seen more than once but under ten times. The antigen is unknown. TCRdb passed the 5' RACE reads through MiXCR, listing each CDR3 protein once. The sample records 250,000 to 400,000 distinct CDR3 sequences, 3.5% to 4.5% being singletons. V and J are TRBV2 and TRBJ1-2; D is unresolved. The sequence was obtained from a man aged 18-30 years who received the YFV17D yellow fever vaccine. The sample was PBMCs, taken 15 days after the yellow fever booster vaccination. Here the CDR3 DNA reads TGTGCCAGCGTCTCGAGGGAGGCCAACTATGGCTACACCTTC. It yields the protein CASVSREANYGYTF.